The rows below give T cell receptor beta chains drawn from one sample of a study of CD8 T cells in Susac syndrome. TCRdb fed the immunoSEQ multiplex PCR reads into MiXCR, producing one record per CDR3 protein. This sample carries a few hundred thousand distinct CDR3 sequences, 75% to 90% of them seen once, and the ten largest clones take 0.09% to 0.15%. The source material was CD8+ T cells from PBMCs. These receptors all come from a human donor with multiple sclerosis. CDR3s include the opening cysteine and the closing phenylalanine or tryptophan. The order of the fields is D gene, V gene, J gene, clone size, CDR3 protein, CDR3 DNA. A D gene is named only where the DNA matches it firmly. Rows may omit the clone size; those that give it use once, few, many or a size class.

d_gene: .; v_gene: TRBV4-1; j_gene: TRBJ1-1; abundance: .; CDR3aa: CASSQEAGRDTEAFF; CDR3nt: TGCGCCAGCAGCCAAGAGGCAGGGAGGGACACTGAAGCTTTCTTT
d_gene: .; v_gene: TRBV12-3/TRBV12-4; j_gene: TRBJ1-1; abundance: .; CDR3aa: CASSFVGNLENTEAFF; CDR3nt: TGTGCCAGCAGTTTCGTAGGGAACCTTGAGAACACTGAAGCTTTCTTT
d_gene: .; v_gene: TRBV24-1; j_gene: TRBJ1-5; abundance: .; CDR3aa: CATSDDSVVGPQHF; CDR3nt: TGTGCCACCAGTGATGATAGTGTGGTGGGGCCCCAGCATTTT
d_gene: .; v_gene: TRBV27; j_gene: TRBJ2-5; abundance: once; CDR3aa: CASSAQGTQETQYF; CDR3nt: TGTGCCAGCAGTGCCCAGGGGACTCAAGAGACCCAGTACTTC
d_gene: .; v_gene: TRBV5-4; j_gene: TRBJ2-1; abundance: once; CDR3aa: CASSGLVANNEQFF; CDR3nt: TGTGCCAGCAGTGGGCTAGTAGCCAACAATGAGCAGTTCTTC
d_gene: .; v_gene: TRBV12-3/TRBV12-4; j_gene: TRBJ2-1; abundance: .; CDR3aa: CASSLGVWRQPDNEQFF; CDR3nt: TGTGCCAGCAGTTTAGGGGTTTGGCGTCAGCCAGACAATGAGCAGTTCTTC
d_gene: TRBD1; v_gene: TRBV30; j_gene: TRBJ2-7; abundance: .; CDR3aa: CAWQTGLSYEQYF; CDR3nt: TGTGCCTGGCAGACAGGGTTGTCCTACGAGCAGTACTTC
d_gene: TRBD1; v_gene: TRBV4-1; j_gene: TRBJ1-2; abundance: .; CDR3aa: CASSQDRTGSPDGYTF; CDR3nt: TGCGCCAGCAGCCAAGATAGGACAGGGAGCCCGGATGGCTACACCTTC
d_gene: .; v_gene: TRBV7-9; j_gene: TRBJ1-3; abundance: .; CDR3aa: CASSVGGEFGWDTIYF; CDR3nt: TGTGCCAGCAGCGTTGGAGGGGAATTCGGGTGGGACACCATATATTTT
d_gene: .; v_gene: TRBV2; j_gene: TRBJ2-2; abundance: .; CDR3aa: CASRGRGTGELFF; CDR3nt: TGTGCCAGCAGGGGGCGGGGTACCGGGGAGCTGTTTTTT
d_gene: .; v_gene: TRBV20-1; j_gene: TRBJ2-5; abundance: .; CDR3aa: CSADLRDEKQETQYF; CDR3nt: TGCAGTGCTGACCTGCGGGACGAGAAACAAGAGACCCAGTACTTC
d_gene: TRBD1; v_gene: TRBV5-4; j_gene: TRBJ1-1; abundance: .; CDR3aa: CASNFPGQLNTEAFF; CDR3nt: TGTGCCAGCAACTTCCCGGGACAGCTGAACACTGAAGCTTTCTTT
d_gene: TRBD1; v_gene: TRBV19; j_gene: TRBJ1-2; abundance: once; CDR3aa: CASAAGQGFGYTF; CDR3nt: TGTGCCAGTGCGGCCGGACAGGGGTTTGGCTACACCTTC
d_gene: TRBD1; v_gene: TRBV6-1; j_gene: TRBJ2-2; abundance: .; CDR3aa: CASSRWTGGDGELFF; CDR3nt: TGTGCCAGCAGTCGGTGGACAGGGGGCGACGGGGAGCTGTTTTTT
d_gene: TRBD2; v_gene: TRBV6-1; j_gene: TRBJ2-7; abundance: .; CDR3aa: CASSEAAGSSYEQYF; CDR3nt: TGTGCCAGCAGTGAAGCAGCGGGGAGCTCCTACGAGCAGTACTTC
d_gene: .; v_gene: TRBV28; j_gene: TRBJ2-3; abundance: .; CDR3aa: CASSLRTGGTDTQYF; CDR3nt: TGTGCCAGCAGTTTAAGGACCGGTGGGACAGATACGCAGTATTTT
d_gene: .; v_gene: TRBV29-1; j_gene: TRBJ1-2; abundance: .; CDR3aa: CSVEDLMGKKGAYGYTF; CDR3nt: TGCAGCGTTGAAGATCTCATGGGCAAAAAAGGGGCCTATGGCTACACCTTC
d_gene: .; v_gene: TRBV10-3; j_gene: TRBJ1-1; abundance: .; CDR3aa: CAISEYTTEAFF; CDR3nt: TGTGCCATCAGTGAGTATACAACTGAAGCTTTCTTT
d_gene: .; v_gene: TRBV4-1; j_gene: TRBJ1-1; abundance: .; CDR3aa: CASSQQTDMNTEAFF; CDR3nt: TGCGCCAGCAGCCAACAGACGGATATGAACACTGAAGCTTTCTTT
d_gene: .; v_gene: TRBV27; j_gene: TRBJ1-1; abundance: .; CDR3aa: CASSFWAGTNTEAFF; CDR3nt: TGTGCCAGCAGTTTTTGGGCAGGGACGAACACTGAAGCTTTCTTT
d_gene: .; v_gene: TRBV29-1; j_gene: TRBJ1-2; abundance: .; CDR3aa: CSVDDSTVPYGYTF; CDR3nt: TGCAGCGTTGACGACTCGACAGTCCCATATGGCTACACCTTC
d_gene: TRBD1; v_gene: TRBV20-1; j_gene: TRBJ1-1; abundance: .; CDR3aa: CSASYQGGSTEAFF; CDR3nt: TGCAGTGCTAGTTATCAGGGGGGGAGCACTGAAGCTTTCTTT
d_gene: TRBD1; v_gene: TRBV15; j_gene: TRBJ1-1; abundance: .; CDR3aa: CATSRDLGTANTEAFF; CDR3nt: TGTGCCACCAGCAGAGATTTAGGGACAGCGAACACTGAAGCTTTCTTT
d_gene: .; v_gene: TRBV2; j_gene: TRBJ1-1; abundance: .; CDR3aa: CASPPGGDKAFF; CDR3nt: TGTGCCAGCCCTCCGGGAGGGGACAAAGCTTTCTTT
d_gene: .; v_gene: TRBV6-5; j_gene: TRBJ2-2; abundance: .; CDR3aa: CASAQNTGELFF; CDR3nt: TGTGCCAGTGCCCAGAACACCGGGGAGCTGTTTTTT
d_gene: .; v_gene: TRBV14; j_gene: TRBJ2-1; abundance: .; CDR3aa: CASSQDRGIYNEQFF; CDR3nt: TGTGCCAGCAGCCAAGACAGGGGTATCTACAATGAGCAGTTCTTC
d_gene: TRBD2; v_gene: TRBV19; j_gene: TRBJ2-6; abundance: .; CDR3aa: CASTSGRLAGAGANVLTF; CDR3nt: TGTGCCAGTACCAGCGGGCGACTAGCGGGAGCTGGGGCCAACGTCCTGACTTTC
d_gene: TRBD2; v_gene: TRBV29-1; j_gene: TRBJ2-3; abundance: .; CDR3aa: CSVLDRPGGDTQYF; CDR3nt: TGCAGCGTTCTAGACAGACCCGGGGGGGATACGCAGTATTTT
d_gene: .; v_gene: TRBV20-1; j_gene: TRBJ2-7; abundance: .; CDR3aa: CSARQADSSYEQYF; CDR3nt: TGCAGTGCTAGACAGGCGGACTCCTCCTACGAGCAGTACTTC
d_gene: .; v_gene: TRBV28; j_gene: TRBJ1-5; abundance: .; CDR3aa: CASRTMVGSYQPQHF; CDR3nt: TGTGCCAGCAGAACCATGGTCGGGTCTTATCAGCCCCAGCATTTT
d_gene: .; v_gene: TRBV6-2/TRBV6-3; j_gene: TRBJ2-3; abundance: .; CDR3aa: CASSYQPHSAVEDTDTQYF; CDR3nt: TGTGCCAGCAGTTATCAGCCCCACTCAGCTGTAGAGGACACAGATACGCAGTATTTT
d_gene: TRBD1; v_gene: TRBV27; j_gene: TRBJ2-5; abundance: .; CDR3aa: CASSPYDRDPRETQYF; CDR3nt: TGTGCCAGCAGCCCATACGACAGGGACCCTAGGGAGACCCAGTACTTC
d_gene: .; v_gene: TRBV6-1; j_gene: TRBJ2-1; abundance: .; CDR3aa: CASSDVEEIGFF; CDR3nt: TGTGCCAGCAGTGATGTGGAGGAGATCGGGTTCTTC
d_gene: TRBD1; v_gene: TRBV28; j_gene: TRBJ2-7; abundance: .; CDR3aa: CASSLRDSNYEQYF; CDR3nt: TGTGCCAGCAGTTTAAGGGACAGCAATTACGAGCAGTACTTC
d_gene: .; v_gene: TRBV11-2; j_gene: TRBJ1-6; abundance: .; CDR3aa: CASSQFIGFEGSSYNSPLHF; CDR3nt: TGTGCCAGCAGCCAGTTCATTGGGTTTGAGGGGAGCTCCTATAATTCACCCCTCCACTTT
d_gene: .; v_gene: TRBV7-9; j_gene: TRBJ2-1; abundance: few; CDR3aa: CASSQSGDEQFF; CDR3nt: TGTGCCAGCAGCCAGTCTGGGGATGAGCAGTTCTTC
d_gene: TRBD1; v_gene: TRBV3-1; j_gene: TRBJ2-7; abundance: .; CDR3aa: CASSRFDRGSYEQYF; CDR3nt: TGTGCCAGCAGCCGATTCGACAGGGGGTCCTACGAGCAGTACTTC
d_gene: .; v_gene: TRBV29-1; j_gene: TRBJ2-2; abundance: .; CDR3aa: CSVGDTENTGELFF; CDR3nt: TGCAGCGTTGGAGATACTGAGAACACCGGGGAGCTGTTTTTT
d_gene: .; v_gene: TRBV6-5; j_gene: TRBJ1-1; abundance: .; CDR3aa: CASSYSGYPNTEAFF; CDR3nt: TGTGCCAGCAGTTACTCAGGGTACCCGAACACTGAAGCTTTCTTT
d_gene: TRBD2; v_gene: TRBV28; j_gene: TRBJ2-6; abundance: .; CDR3aa: CASSSPRLAAYSPGANVLTF; CDR3nt: TGTGCCAGCAGCTCCCCAAGACTAGCTGCTTATTCGCCTGGGGCCAACGTCCTGACTTTC
d_gene: .; v_gene: TRBV20-1; j_gene: TRBJ2-1; abundance: .; CDR3aa: CSASKIDNREADEQFF; CDR3nt: TGCAGTGCTAGTAAAATCGACAATCGGGAAGCCGATGAGCAGTTCTTC
d_gene: .; v_gene: TRBV4-1; j_gene: TRBJ2-1; abundance: .; CDR3aa: CASSREYQPFSYNEQFF; CDR3nt: TGCGCCAGCAGCCGAGAATATCAGCCTTTCTCCTACAATGAGCAGTTCTTC
d_gene: .; v_gene: TRBV6-5; j_gene: TRBJ2-2; abundance: .; CDR3aa: CASSTESYTGELFF; CDR3nt: TGTGCCAGCAGTACCGAGTCTTACACCGGGGAGCTGTTTTTT
d_gene: .; v_gene: TRBV6-1; j_gene: TRBJ2-1; abundance: once; CDR3aa: CASSEWNGDNEQFF; CDR3nt: TGTGCCAGCAGTGAATGGAATGGGGACAATGAGCAGTTCTTC
d_gene: TRBD1; v_gene: TRBV27; j_gene: TRBJ1-2; abundance: once; CDR3aa: CASSWTGNNYGYTF; CDR3nt: TGTGCCAGCAGTTGGACAGGGAATAACTATGGCTACACCTTC
d_gene: .; v_gene: TRBV29-1; j_gene: TRBJ2-3; abundance: .; CDR3aa: CSVEVHVPDTQYF; CDR3nt: TGCAGCGTTGAAGTCCACGTTCCAGATACGCAGTATTTT
d_gene: .; v_gene: TRBV30; j_gene: TRBJ2-2; abundance: .; CDR3aa: CAGPGPGELFF; CDR3nt: TGTGCCGGACCGGGGCCCGGGGAGCTGTTTTTT
d_gene: .; v_gene: TRBV27; j_gene: TRBJ1-6; abundance: .; CDR3aa: CASSLPGYNSPLHF; CDR3nt: TGTGCCAGCAGTTTACCGGGGTACAATTCACCCCTCCACTTT
d_gene: TRBD2; v_gene: TRBV5-1; j_gene: TRBJ2-2; abundance: .; CDR3aa: CASSPRTSGSTNTGELFF; CDR3nt: TGCGCCAGCAGCCCCCGGACTAGCGGGAGTACGAACACCGGGGAGCTGTTTTTT
d_gene: TRBD1; v_gene: TRBV28; j_gene: TRBJ1-5; abundance: .; CDR3aa: CASRWTGGGNQPQHF; CDR3nt: TGTGCCAGCAGATGGACAGGGGGAGGCAATCAGCCCCAGCATTTT
d_gene: TRBD1; v_gene: TRBV18; j_gene: TRBJ2-3; abundance: .; CDR3aa: CASSPAAGGPDTQYF; CDR3nt: TGTGCCAGCTCACCGGCGGCAGGGGGTCCAGATACGCAGTATTTT
d_gene: .; v_gene: TRBV6-1; j_gene: TRBJ1-1; abundance: .; CDR3aa: CASSEAIRVGDTEAFF; CDR3nt: TGTGCCAGCAGTGAAGCGATTAGGGTGGGGGACACTGAAGCTTTCTTT